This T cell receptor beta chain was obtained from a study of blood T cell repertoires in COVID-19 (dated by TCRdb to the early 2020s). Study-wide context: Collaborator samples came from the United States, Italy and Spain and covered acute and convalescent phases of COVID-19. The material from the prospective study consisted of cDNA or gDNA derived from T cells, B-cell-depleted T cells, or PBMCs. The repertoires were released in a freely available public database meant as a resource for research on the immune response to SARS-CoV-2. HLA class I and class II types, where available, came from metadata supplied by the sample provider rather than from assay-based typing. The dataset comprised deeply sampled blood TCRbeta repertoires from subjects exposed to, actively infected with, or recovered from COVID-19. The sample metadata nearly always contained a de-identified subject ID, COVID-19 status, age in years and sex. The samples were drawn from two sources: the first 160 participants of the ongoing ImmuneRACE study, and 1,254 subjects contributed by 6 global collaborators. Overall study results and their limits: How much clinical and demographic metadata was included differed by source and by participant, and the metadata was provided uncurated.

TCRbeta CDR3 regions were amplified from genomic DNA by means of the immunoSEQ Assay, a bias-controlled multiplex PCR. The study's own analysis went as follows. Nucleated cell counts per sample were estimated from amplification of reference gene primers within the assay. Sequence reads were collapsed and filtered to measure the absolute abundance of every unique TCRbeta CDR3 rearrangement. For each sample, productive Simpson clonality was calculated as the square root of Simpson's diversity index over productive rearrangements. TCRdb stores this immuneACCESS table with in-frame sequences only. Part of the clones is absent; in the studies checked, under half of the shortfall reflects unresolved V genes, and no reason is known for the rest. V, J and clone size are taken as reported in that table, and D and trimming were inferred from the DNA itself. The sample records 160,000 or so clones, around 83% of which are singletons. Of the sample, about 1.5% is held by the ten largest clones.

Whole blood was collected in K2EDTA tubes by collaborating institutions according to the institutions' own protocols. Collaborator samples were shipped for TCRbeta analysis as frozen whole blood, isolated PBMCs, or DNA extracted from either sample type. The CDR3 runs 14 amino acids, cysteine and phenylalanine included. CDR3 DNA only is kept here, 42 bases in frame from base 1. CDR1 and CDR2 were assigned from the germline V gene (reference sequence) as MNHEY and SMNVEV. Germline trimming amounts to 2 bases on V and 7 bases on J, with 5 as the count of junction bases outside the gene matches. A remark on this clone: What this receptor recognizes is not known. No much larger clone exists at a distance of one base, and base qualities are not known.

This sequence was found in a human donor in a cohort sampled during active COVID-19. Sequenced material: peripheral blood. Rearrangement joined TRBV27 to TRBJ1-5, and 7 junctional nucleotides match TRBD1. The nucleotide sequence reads TGTGCCAGCAGTTTAAGGCAGGGGGGCCAGCCCCAGCATTTT. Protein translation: CASSLRQGGQPQHF.